This T cell receptor (beta chain) stems from a study of CD8 T cells in Susac syndrome. Between the trimmed V and J ends, which lost 3 bases and 0 bases, there was a span of 12 bases. The CDR3 has 16 residues. The V gene's germline CDR1 is MNHEY and CDR2 SMNVEV (reference sequence). The authors reverse transcribed roughly 0.5 to 1 ug RNA with random hexamers. TCRdb independently ran MiXCR on the immunoSEQ multiplex PCR reads; one entry per CDR3 protein. Among about 280,000 distinct CDR3 sequences listed, roughly 84% were seen once. Sequencing was performed on CD8+ T cells from PBMCs. The clonotype comes from a human donor with multiple sclerosis. V and J are TRBV27 and TRBJ2-1, with D hard to call. CDR3 amino acids: CASSLDLSSSYNEQFF. The CDR3 bases are TGTGCCAGCAGTTTGGACCTTTCAAGCTCCTACAATGAGCAGTTCTTC.